This T cell receptor beta chain was identified in a study of blood T cell repertoires in COVID-19. The wider study: The United States, Italy and Spain were the sources of the acute and convalescent COVID-19 samples.

The authors' processing: Reference gene primer amplification yielded estimated nucleated cell counts. Libraries were prepared by immunoSEQ multiplex PCR; TCRdb keeps only in-frame clonotypes and omits some of them. V, J and clone size reflect that table, while D and trimming were determined from the DNA. In the table there are fewer than 500,000 clones, roughly nine tenths of which are singletons. Participants were aged about 18 to 89 years, lived in roughly 25 US areas, and enrolled virtually. Cohorts were assigned according to the clinical history that participants reported. Germline CDR1 and CDR2: MDHEN and SYDVKM. The germline V and J ends were trimmed by 2 bases and 2 bases, with 13 bases remaining between them. CDR3 length equals 15 residues.

This sequence joins TRBV28 and TRBJ2-7, with D possibly being TRBD2 (6 bases). The material sequenced was PBMCs or T cells enriched from blood (not recorded which). This TCR came from a woman between 18 and 29 years old with acute COVID-19. Written as DNA, the CDR3 is TGTGCCAGCAGTTTAGGAGGGGTTCGAACCTACGAGCAGTACTTC. It encodes CASSLGGVRTYEQYF.